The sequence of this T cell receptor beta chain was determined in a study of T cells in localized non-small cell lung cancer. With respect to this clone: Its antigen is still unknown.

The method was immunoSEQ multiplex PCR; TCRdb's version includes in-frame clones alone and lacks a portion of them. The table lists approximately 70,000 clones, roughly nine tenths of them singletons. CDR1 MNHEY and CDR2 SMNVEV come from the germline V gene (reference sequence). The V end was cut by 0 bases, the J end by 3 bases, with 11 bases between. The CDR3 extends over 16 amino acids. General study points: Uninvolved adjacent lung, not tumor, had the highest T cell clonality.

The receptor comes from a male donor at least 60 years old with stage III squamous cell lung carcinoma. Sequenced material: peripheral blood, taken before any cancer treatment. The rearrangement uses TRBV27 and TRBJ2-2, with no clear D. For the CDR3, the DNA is TGTGCCAGCAGTTTATCTAGCTCGGTTGACACCGGGGAGCTGTTTTTT. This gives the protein CASSLSSSVDTGELFF.